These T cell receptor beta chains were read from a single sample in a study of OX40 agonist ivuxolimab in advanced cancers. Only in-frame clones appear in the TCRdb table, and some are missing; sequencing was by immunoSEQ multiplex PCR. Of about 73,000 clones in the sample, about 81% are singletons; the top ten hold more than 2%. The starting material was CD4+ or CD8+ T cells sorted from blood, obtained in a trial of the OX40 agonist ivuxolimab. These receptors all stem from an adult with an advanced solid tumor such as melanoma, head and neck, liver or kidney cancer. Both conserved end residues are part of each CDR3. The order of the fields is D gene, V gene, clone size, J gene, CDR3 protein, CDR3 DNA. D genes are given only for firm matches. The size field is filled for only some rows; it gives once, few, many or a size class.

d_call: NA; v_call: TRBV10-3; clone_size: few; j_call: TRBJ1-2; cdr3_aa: CAISESGGARGYTF; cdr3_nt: TGTGCCATCAGTGAGTCGGGTGGGGCGCGAGGCTACACCTTC
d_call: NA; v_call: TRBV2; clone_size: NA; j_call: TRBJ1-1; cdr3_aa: CASVTGAGAMNTEAFF; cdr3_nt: TGTGCCAGCGTTACTGGAGCGGGGGCCATGAACACTGAAGCTTTCTTT
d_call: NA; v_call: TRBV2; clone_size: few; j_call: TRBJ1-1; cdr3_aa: CASSATPTTEAFF; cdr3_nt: TGTGCCAGCAGTGCCACCCCTACCACTGAAGCTTTCTTT
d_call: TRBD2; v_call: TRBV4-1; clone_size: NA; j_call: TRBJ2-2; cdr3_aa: CASQGASGGVGTGELFF; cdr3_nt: TGCGCCAGCCAGGGGGCTAGCGGGGGGGTAGGCACCGGGGAGCTGTTTTTT
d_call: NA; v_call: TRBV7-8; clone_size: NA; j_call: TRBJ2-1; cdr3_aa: CASSAREGSYNEQFF; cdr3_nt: TGTGCCAGCAGCGCCCGCGAGGGTTCCTACAATGAGCAGTTCTTC
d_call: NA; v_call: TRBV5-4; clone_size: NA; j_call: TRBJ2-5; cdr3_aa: CASSLGSGSGLKETQYF; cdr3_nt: TGTGCCAGCAGCTTAGGATCGGGGAGCGGGCTTAAAGAGACCCAGTACTTC
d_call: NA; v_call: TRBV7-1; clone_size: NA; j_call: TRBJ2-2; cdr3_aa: CASSFRGGITGELFF; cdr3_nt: TGTGCCAGCAGCTTCCGTGGGGGGATAACCGGGGAGCTGTTTTTT
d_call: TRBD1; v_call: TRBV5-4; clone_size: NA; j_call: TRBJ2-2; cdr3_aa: CASSLGQGAGEELFF; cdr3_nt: TGTGCCAGCAGCTTAGGACAGGGGGCTGGCGAGGAGCTGTTTTTT
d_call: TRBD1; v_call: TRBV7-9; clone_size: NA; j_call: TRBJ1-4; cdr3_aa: CASRRQGGKLFF; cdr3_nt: TGTGCCAGCAGGCGACAGGGAGGAAAACTGTTTTTT
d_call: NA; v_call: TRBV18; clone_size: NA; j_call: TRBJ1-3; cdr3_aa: CASSPPGNGNTIYF; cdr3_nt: TGTGCCAGCTCACCACCTGGGAACGGAAACACCATATATTTT
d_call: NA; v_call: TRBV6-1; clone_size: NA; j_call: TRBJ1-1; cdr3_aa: CASSERHYETEAFF; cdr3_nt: TGTGCCAGCAGTGAAAGACATTATGAGACTGAAGCTTTCTTT
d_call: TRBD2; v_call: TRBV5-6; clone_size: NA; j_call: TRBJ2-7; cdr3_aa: CASSWAGVGYEQYF; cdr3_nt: TGTGCCAGCAGCTGGGCGGGAGTGGGCTACGAGCAGTACTTC
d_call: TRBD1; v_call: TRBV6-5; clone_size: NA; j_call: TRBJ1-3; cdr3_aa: CASRRDRGKDTIYF; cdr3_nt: TGTGCCAGCAGAAGGGACAGGGGTAAAGACACCATATATTTT
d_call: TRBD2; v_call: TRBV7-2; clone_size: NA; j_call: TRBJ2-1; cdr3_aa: CASSRLAGSSYNEQFF; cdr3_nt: TGTGCCAGCAGCAGACTAGCGGGAAGCTCCTACAATGAGCAGTTCTTC
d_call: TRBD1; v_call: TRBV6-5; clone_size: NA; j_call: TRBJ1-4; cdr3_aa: CASRDRGQANEKLFF; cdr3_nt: TGTGCCAGCAGGGACAGGGGGCAGGCTAATGAAAAACTGTTTTTT
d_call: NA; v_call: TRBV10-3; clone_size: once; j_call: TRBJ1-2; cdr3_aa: CAISESGHDGYTF; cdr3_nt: TGTGCCATCAGTGAGTCGGGGCATGATGGCTACACCTTC
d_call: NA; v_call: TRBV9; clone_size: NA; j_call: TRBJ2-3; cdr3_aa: CASSVKAQGSDTQYF; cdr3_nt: TGTGCCAGCAGCGTAAAGGCCCAGGGGTCGGATACGCAGTATTTT
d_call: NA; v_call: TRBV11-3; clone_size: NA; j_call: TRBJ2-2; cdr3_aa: CASSGRQNTGELFF; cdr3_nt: TGTGCCAGCAGCGGTCGACAGAACACCGGGGAGCTGTTTTTT
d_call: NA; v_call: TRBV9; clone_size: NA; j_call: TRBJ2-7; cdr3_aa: CASSKEKAGRVEQYF; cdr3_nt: TGTGCCAGCAGCAAGGAGAAAGCCGGTCGGGTCGAGCAGTACTTC
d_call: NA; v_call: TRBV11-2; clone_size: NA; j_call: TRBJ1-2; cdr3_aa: CASNGQGGYGYTF; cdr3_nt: TGTGCCAGCAATGGTCAGGGTGGCTATGGCTACACCTTC